This record looks at one T cell receptor (beta chain) sequence and its context. The clone's antigen remains unknown. The input lacks base qualities; no much larger clone sits a single base away. These data are taken from a study of blood T cell repertoires in COVID-19 (dated by TCRdb to 2020 to 2022). Regarding the complete study: The collaborator samples originated in the United States, Italy and Spain and spanned the acute and convalescent phases of COVID-19. The prospective study material was composed of cDNA or gDNA derived from T cells, B-cell-depleted T cells, or PBMCs. The dataset comprised deeply sampled blood TCRbeta repertoires from subjects exposed to, actively infected with, or recovered from COVID-19. Samples were obtained from the ongoing ImmuneRACE study (first 160 participants) and from 1,200 or so subjects provided by 6 global collaborators. HLA class I and class II types, where available, came from metadata supplied by the sample provider rather than from assay-based typing. A freely available public database, intended as a resource for researchers studying the immune response to SARS-CoV-2, is where the repertoires were released. Nearly every sample came with metadata listing a de-identified subject ID, COVID-19 status, age in years and sex.

Beyond this particular receptor, the publication reports: Clinical and demographic metadata were provided uncurated, with the amount varying by source and participant.

Trimming takes 5 bases off V and 7 bases off J; junction bases not matched to a gene: 5. The CDR3 runs 14 residues from the cysteine to the phenylalanine. Only the CDR3 portion is preserved as DNA: 42 bases, with reading frame beginning at the first base. As encoded in the germline V gene (reference sequence), CDR1 is MNHNY while CDR2 is SVGAGI. TCRbeta CDR3 regions were amplified from genomic DNA by means of the immunoSEQ Assay, a bias-controlled multiplex PCR. Processing in the source paper ran as follows. Within the assay, amplification of reference gene primers was used to estimate how many nucleated cells each sample contained. Sequence reads were collapsed and filtered to measure the absolute abundance of every unique TCRbeta CDR3 rearrangement. Productive Simpson clonality was computed per sample as the square root of Simpson's diversity index over productive rearrangements. TCRdb stores this immuneACCESS table with in-frame sequences only. Part of the clones is absent; in the studies checked, under half of the shortfall reflects unresolved V genes, and no reason is known for the rest. V and J calls and clone size come straight from that table; D and trimming were deduced from the DNA. Counted in this sample were some 150,000 clones; roughly 85% of them appeared once. More than 0.85% of the sample is taken by the ten largest.

Whole blood was collected in K2EDTA tubes by collaborating institutions according to the institutions' own protocols. For TCRbeta analysis, collaborators shipped samples in one of three forms: frozen whole blood, isolated PBMCs, or DNA extracted from either of those sample types. The source of this sequence is a man aged 40-55 years with acute or convalescent COVID-19. This receptor chain uses TRBV6-6 and TRBJ2-3; 11 central bases correspond to TRBD2. Sequencing was performed on peripheral blood. The DNA is TGTGCCAGCAGTACCGGGACTAGCGGTAATACGCAGTATTTT. This is translated as CASSTGTSGNTQYF.